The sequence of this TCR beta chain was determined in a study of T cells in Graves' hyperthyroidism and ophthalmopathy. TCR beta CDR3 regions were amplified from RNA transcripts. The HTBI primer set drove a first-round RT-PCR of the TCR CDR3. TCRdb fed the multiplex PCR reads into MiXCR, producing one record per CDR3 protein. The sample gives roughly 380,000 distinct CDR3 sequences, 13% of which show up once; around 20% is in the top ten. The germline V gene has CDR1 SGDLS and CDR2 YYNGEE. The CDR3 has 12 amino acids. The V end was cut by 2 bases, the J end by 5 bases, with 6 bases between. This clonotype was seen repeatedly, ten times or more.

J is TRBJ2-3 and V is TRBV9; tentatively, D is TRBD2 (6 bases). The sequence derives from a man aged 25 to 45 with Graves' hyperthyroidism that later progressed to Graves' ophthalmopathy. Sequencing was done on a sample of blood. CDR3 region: CASSVGGDTQYF. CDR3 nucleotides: TGTGCCAGCAGCGTGGGGGGAGATACGCAGTATTTT.